This entry lists 25 T cell receptor beta chains sequenced from one sample in a study of T cells after yellow fever vaccination. Via MiXCR, TCRdb re-called the 5' RACE reads, giving one row per CDR3 protein. The sample has approximately 180,000 distinct CDR3 sequences; about 6% are singletons. Here the sequenced sample was CD4+ T cells sorted from PBMCs, taken on the day of the first yellow fever vaccination. These receptors all stem from a man aged 18 to 29 who received the YFV17D yellow fever vaccine.

This clonotype was seen a few times. The chain links TRBV5-1 to TRBJ2-1; 11 positions match TRBD1. The CDR3 loop spans 15 amino acids. The germline V gene encodes CDR1 SGHRS and CDR2 YFSETQ. The junction had 4 bases not matched to a gene; V was cut back by 3 bases and J by 5 bases. The CDR3 loop reads CASSSDRGRHNEQFF. CDR3 nucleotide sequence: TGCGCCAGCAGCTCGGACAGGGGGCGCCACAATGAGCAGTTCTTC.

This clonotype was found many times. DNA for the CDR3: TGTGCCAGCAGTGGAGCGGGACAGGGTTATCAGCCCCAGCATTTT. It specifies CASSGAGQGYQPQHF. The rearrangement uses TRBV6-1 and TRBJ1-5; 9 bases map to TRBD1. V lost 4 bases to trimming and J lost 5 bases; unmatched junction nucleotides: 6. Germline lookup yields CDR1 MNHNS and CDR2 SASEGT. CDR3 length: 15 amino acids.

In its sample, this clonotype was seen many times. A much larger clone differs by one base, so this may be a read error. The chain recombines TRBV29-1 with TRBJ2-3; D may match TRBD1 or TRBD2 (6 bases each). In germline, CDR1 is SQVTM, CDR2 ANQGSEA. The CDR3 spans 16 residues. CDR3 nucleotide sequence: TGCAGCGTTGAAGCGGGGGCAGGAACCCGCACAGATAAGCAGTATTTT. It codes for CSVEAGAGTRTDKQYF.

J is TRBJ2-3 and V is TRBV5-1; maybe TRBD2 (6 bases). The V gene's germline CDR1 is SGHRS and CDR2 YFSETQ. This CDR3 region has 15 residues. The V end lost 4 bases, the J end lost 5 bases, and 17 bases lay between the germline ends. CDR3 coding DNA: TGCGCCAGCAGCCGATTTGGGGGGACCGGAGATACGCAGTATTTT. Residues: CASSRFGGTGDTQYF.

The rearrangement joins TRBV6-7 to TRBJ2-7; TRBD2 matches 11 bases. TRBV6-7 carries the ORF label, with uncertain function. The CDR3 runs 15 residues. The CDR3 bases are TGTGCTAGCGAGTCTAATAGCGGGGGGGCCTACGAGCAGTACGTC. It codes for CASESNSGGAYEQYV.

This clonotype came up many times. The chain links TRBV25-1 to TRBJ1-2; no reliable D call. Trimming stripped 2 bases from V and 7 bases from J, with 11 bases between. The CDR3 is made up of 13 amino acids. Germline lookup yields CDR1 MGHDK and CDR2 SYGVNS. The CDR3 region has the DNA TGTGCCAGCAGTGAAGGCTTTAGCGGTGGCTACACCTTC. Its protein is CASSEGFSGGYTF.

This clonotype was seen ten or more times. The chain uses TRBV6-2 or TRBV6-3 and TRBJ1-1; D unresolved. CDR1 is MNHEY and CDR2 is SVGEGT in the germline V gene. Trimming stripped 4 bases from V and 0 bases from J, with 3 bases between. The CDR3 totals 12 residues. The CDR3 region has the DNA TGTGCCAGCAGTTGGATGAACACTGAAGCTTTCTTT. This sequence encodes CASSWMNTEAFF.

There are a few counts of this clonotype. The CDR3 region has the DNA TGTGCCAGCAGCTTAGATAATTTTTACGAGCAGTACTTC. Translation gives CASSLDNFYEQYF. The V call is TRBV7-9, the J call TRBJ2-7; D is ambiguous. CDR1 SEHNR and CDR2 FQNEAQ come from the germline V gene (reference sequence). V lost 1 base to trimming and J lost 4 bases, with 8 bases between them. The CDR3 contains 13 residues.

This clonotype was seen a few times. The chain employs TRBV27 and TRBJ1-2, with D maybe TRBD1 (6 bases). Germline CDR1 and CDR2: MNHEY and SMNVEV (reference sequence). The CDR3 totals 15 residues. V lost 5 bases and J 5 bases, leaving 18 bases between the germline ends. The CDR3, as DNA: TGTGCCAGCAGTCCGCGGAGGGGGGCGGGATATGGCTACACCTTC. Its protein is CASSPRRGAGYGYTF.

J is TRBJ1-1 and V is TRBV12-3 or TRBV12-4; D not resolved. CDR3 length: 13 amino acids. V lost 3 bases, J lost 4 bases, and 9 bases lay in between. The CDR3 DNA is TGTGCCAGCAGTTTGGAGAGGGCCACTGAAGCTTTCTTT. Translating it yields CASSLERATEAFF.

The chain uses TRBV4-1 and TRBJ2-2; a possible D gene is TRBD2 (6 bases). This CDR3 region has 17 residues. Trimming pared 1 base from V and 1 base from J, leaving 13 bases between. Germline values: CDR1 MGHRA, CDR2 YSYEKL. CDR3 nucleotides: TGCGCCAGCAGCCAAGGGGCGGGACTCCAGAACACCGGGGAGCTGTTTTTT. It translates to CASSQGAGLQNTGELFF.

This clonotype has more than one count but fewer than ten. The CDR3 DNA reads TGCGCCAGCAGCCCCCGAGCAGGGCTGGATTCACCCCTCCACTTT. Its protein product is CASSPRAGLDSPLHF. The chain joins TRBV5-1 to TRBJ1-6; TRBD1 is a possible D gene (5 bases). In germline, CDR1 is SGHRS, CDR2 YFSETQ. The CDR3 spans 15 residues. V was cut by 4 bases and J by 8 bases, with 16 bases left in between.

The sample holds many counts of this clonotype. This chain connects TRBV7-2 to TRBJ2-3, with no clear D. The germline CDR1 and CDR2 sequences are SGHTA and FQGNSA. The ends were cut back, 5 bases at V and 1 base at J, with 10 bases in the middle. The CDR3 runs 14 residues. CDR3 region: CASSPGWRTDTQYF. DNA of the CDR3: TGTGCCAGCAGCCCCGGATGGCGCACAGATACGCAGTATTTT.

This chain connects TRBV28 to TRBJ2-1, with TRBD2 matching over 8 bases. Germline V gene lookup returns CDR1 MDHEN and CDR2 SYDVKM. Losses at the gene ends were 5 bases for V and 9 bases for J; bases not matched to a gene: 12. The CDR3 covers 15 residues. The CDR3 DNA is TGTGCCAGCAGTCCAAGCGGGGGACTAGTTACTGAGCAGTTCTTC. It specifies CASSPSGGLVTEQFF.

This clonotype was seen only a few times. The rearrangement uses TRBV20-1 and TRBJ1-4; D remains unclear. Looked up from germline, CDR1 is DFQATT and CDR2 is SNEGSKA (reference sequence). V was pared by 4 bases and J by 0 bases, with 12 bases between. There are 15 residues in the CDR3. The CDR3 nucleotides read TGCAGTGCTACGGACGGGATTGCAACTAATGAAAAACTGTTTTTT. Translating gives CSATDGIATNEKLFF.

This clonotype has ten or more counts. This chain connects TRBV28 to TRBJ2-5; D may be TRBD1 or TRBD2 (5 bases each). The CDR3 loop spans 17 amino acids. Trimming took off 6 bases at V and 0 bases at J, with 20 bases between the two ends. Germline V gene lookup returns CDR1 MDHEN and CDR2 SYDVKM. The DNA of the CDR3 is TGTGCCAGCAGCTCGTATCGGGACCACTCGTACCAAGAGACCCAGTACTTC. Protein sequence: CASSSYRDHSYQETQYF.

This clonotype has only a few counts. The chain combines TRBV6-2 or TRBV6-3 with TRBJ2-1, with 8 bases identical to TRBD2. Trimming at V came to 6 bases and at J to 10 bases, leaving 17 bases not matched to a gene. This CDR3 has 16 amino acids. Germline lookup yields CDR1 MNHEY and CDR2 SVGEGT. The CDR3 nucleotides are TGTGCCAGCAGGCCCCGGGAGGTCCGGGGGGGAGCGGAGCAGTTCTTC. This translates into CASRPREVRGGAEQFF.

This clonotype has a count of ten or more. The J gene is TRBJ2-7, the V gene TRBV9, with D unclear. The V end lost 3 bases, the J end lost 3 bases, and 10 bases lay between the germline ends. The CDR3 has 13 amino acids. The germline V gene has CDR1 SGDLS and CDR2 YYNGEE. The CDR3 DNA reads TGTGCCAGCAGCGCCACCCCGGGCTACGAGCAGTACTTC. Its protein product is CASSATPGYEQYF.

This clonotype was recorded many times. V and J are TRBV7-3 and TRBJ2-3, with a possible D match to TRBD1 (7 bases). Germline values: CDR1 SGHTA, CDR2 FQGTGA. This CDR3 has 15 amino acids. Trimming left V 1 base short and J 6 bases short, with 14 bases between. CDR3 sequence reads: CASSLNGQEGDTQYF. The CDR3 nucleotides read TGTGCCAGCAGCTTAAACGGACAGGAGGGGGATACGCAGTATTTT.

This clonotype has a count of ten or more. J is TRBJ2-3 and V is TRBV7-9; D may be TRBD1 (5 bases). The germline CDR1 and CDR2 sequences are SEHNR and FQNEAQ (reference sequence). With 5 bases removed from V and 0 bases from J, the gap between germline ends came to 12 bases. The CDR3 has 15 residues. The CDR3 DNA sequence: TGTGCCAGCAGCCCCGGACACCCTAGCACAGATACGCAGTATTTT. It translates to CASSPGHPSTDTQYF.

This clonotype was seen a handful of times. The chain combines TRBV6-5 with TRBJ2-4; 7 bases line up with TRBD2. Trimming removed 2 bases from V and 2 bases from J; junction bases left unmatched: 9. The germline V gene encodes CDR1 MNHEY and CDR2 SVGAGI. There are 17 residues in the CDR3. The chain's CDR3 is CASSYGLAGGTKNIQYF. The CDR3 coding sequence is TGTGCCAGCAGTTACGGGTTGGCCGGGGGGACCAAAAACATTCAGTACTTC.

This clonotype appeared many times. The V call is TRBV7-2, the J call TRBJ2-3, with TRBD1 as a possible D gene (6 bases). The germline V and J ends were trimmed by 1 base and 4 bases, with 12 bases remaining between them. CDR3 length: 15 residues. Per the germline V gene, CDR1 is SGHTA and CDR2 is FQGNSA. Written as DNA, the CDR3 is TGTGCCAGCAGCTTAGAGAACAGGGTTGCAGATACGCAGTATTTT. Encoded protein: CASSLENRVADTQYF.

In its sample, this clonotype was seen many times. The V and J genes are TRBV7-2 and TRBJ1-4; a possible D gene is TRBD1 (6 bases). There are 14 residues in the CDR3. The ends were cut back, 8 bases at V and 7 bases at J, with 17 bases in the middle. Germline-derived CDR1 and CDR2 are SGHTA and FQGNSA. CDR3 amino acids: CASGSGVVREKLFF. CDR3 DNA: TGTGCCAGCGGATCAGGGGTGGTGCGTGAAAAACTGTTTTTT.

This clonotype was counted between two and nine times. J is TRBJ1-2 and V is TRBV7-2; D is possibly TRBD1 (5 bases). The CDR3 is 13 residues long. Germline V gene lookup returns CDR1 SGHTA and CDR2 FQGNSA. Trimming cost V 6 bases and J 0 bases, with 8 bases left between them. The CDR3 here is CASRDITNYGYTF. CDR3 coding DNA: TGTGCCAGCAGGGACATCACTAACTATGGCTACACCTTC.

Ten or more counts support this clonotype. The chain is built from TRBV7-6 and TRBJ1-1; D perhaps matches TRBD1 (5 bases). The CDR3 is made up of 13 amino acids. V lost 3 bases, J lost 4 bases, and 9 bases lay in between. From germline, CDR1 is SGHVS and CDR2 FNYEAQ. The CDR3 is CASSLLRGTEAFF. In nucleotides, the CDR3 is TGTGCCAGCAGCTTGTTGAGGGGCACTGAAGCTTTCTTT.